The T cell receptor delta chain under discussion was sequenced for a study of human gamma delta and Vdelta1 T cells. Study results and caveats: Reportedly, Delta One T cells were polyclonal and broadly targeted acute myeloid leukemia.

TCRdb called clones from the PCR reads again using CATT. This table holds about 6,500 delta-chain clones, about 40% found once. The V gene's germline CDR1 is TSWWSYY and CDR2 QGS. V was clipped by 1 base and J by 1 base; unmatched bases: 15. The CDR3 spans 19 residues. Of note for this clone: Its matching antigen is unknown.

This TCR was sampled from a human donor in good health. J is TRDJ1 and V is TRDV1; 7 bases match TRDD3. Sequenced: Vdelta1 gamma-delta T cells from blood grown in culture (DOT cells). The CDR3 DNA is TGTGCTCTTGGGGAACGAGCCGCTACGGGGGATTCTACCACCGATAAACTCATCTTT. This translates into CALGERAATGDSTTDKLIF.